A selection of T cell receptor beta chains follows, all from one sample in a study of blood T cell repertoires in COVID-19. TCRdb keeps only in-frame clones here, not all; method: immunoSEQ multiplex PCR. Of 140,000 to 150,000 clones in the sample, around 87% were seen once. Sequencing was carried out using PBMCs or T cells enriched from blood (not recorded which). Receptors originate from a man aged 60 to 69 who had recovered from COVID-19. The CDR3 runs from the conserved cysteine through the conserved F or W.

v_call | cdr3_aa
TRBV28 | CASSNGGAVNQPQHF
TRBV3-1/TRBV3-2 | CASSQVVRGDEQFF
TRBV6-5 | CASSRTGDYGYTF
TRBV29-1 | CSARRGGVGTDTQYF
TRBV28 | CASSTSRAPVYGYTF
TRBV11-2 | CASSDTGGNSPLHF
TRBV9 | CASSVGGGLNEKLFF
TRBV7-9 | CASSLRLASTDTQYF
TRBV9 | CASSGGTGVGEQYF
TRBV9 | CASSVGDRVSYEQYF
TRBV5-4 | CASSPGLADDNEQFF
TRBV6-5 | CASSLTGSTGANVLTF
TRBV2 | CASSGGAGRGTSTDTQYF
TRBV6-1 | CASSEGTSGGQPQHF
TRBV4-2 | CASSQADSGPSYEQYF
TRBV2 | CASSEVRRLNTEAFF
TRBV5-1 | CASNGRPDNYGYTF
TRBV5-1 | CASSLGDRPQETQYF
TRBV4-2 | CASSQKTGARRNTIYF
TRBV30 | CAWSTKETQYF
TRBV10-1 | CASSELSGRAPNEQFF
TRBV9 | CASSGTGSGTQYF
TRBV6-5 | CASSFLDWYNTGELFF
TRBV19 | CASSIAGGPSVYEQYF
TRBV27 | CASSLTPGGTGELFF
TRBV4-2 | CASSQADLAGGLETQYF
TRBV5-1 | CASSSGQVLGTDTQYF
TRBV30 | CAWSVRSANYGYTF
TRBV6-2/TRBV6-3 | CASSPGQGYFQPQHF
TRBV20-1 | CSASPFAAGGLNEQYF
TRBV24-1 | CATSESRDSTYEQYF
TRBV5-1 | CASSLVGLGRKGANVLTF
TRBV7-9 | CASRRHEYEQYF
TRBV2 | CASSGPGQGSEQYF
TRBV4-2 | CASSQEWGRGAPYF
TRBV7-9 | CASKGAGNTIYF
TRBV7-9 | CASTLAGQETQYF
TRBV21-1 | CASSPQRGGSGTGELFF
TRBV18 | CASSSGTGGPDTQYF
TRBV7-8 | CASSLGLYEQFF
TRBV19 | CASSIARGKVQHGQPQHF
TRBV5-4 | CASSQGQGGYTGELFF
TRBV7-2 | CASTKTGFTEAFF
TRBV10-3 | CAISESEGAQPQHF
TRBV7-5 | CARSRPSGSYNEQFF
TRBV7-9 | CASSLGTGDFNYGYTF
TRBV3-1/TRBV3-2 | CASSQGSARGIAKNIQYF
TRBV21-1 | CASSKGLGRALKNEQFF
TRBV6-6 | CASRKTEYEQYF
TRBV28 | CASTHTGGAYEQYF